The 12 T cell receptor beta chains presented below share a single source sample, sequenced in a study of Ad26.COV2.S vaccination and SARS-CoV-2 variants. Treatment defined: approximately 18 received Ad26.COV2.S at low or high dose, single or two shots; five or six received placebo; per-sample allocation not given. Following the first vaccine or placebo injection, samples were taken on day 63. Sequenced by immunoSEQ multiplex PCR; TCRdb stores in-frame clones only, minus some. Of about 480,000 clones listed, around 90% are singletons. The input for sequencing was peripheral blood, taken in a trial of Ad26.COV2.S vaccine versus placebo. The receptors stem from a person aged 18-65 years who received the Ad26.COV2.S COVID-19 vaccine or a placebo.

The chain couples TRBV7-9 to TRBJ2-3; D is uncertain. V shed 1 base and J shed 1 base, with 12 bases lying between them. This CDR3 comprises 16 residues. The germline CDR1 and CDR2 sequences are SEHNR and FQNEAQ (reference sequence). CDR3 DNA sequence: TGTGCCAGCAGCTTAGTAGGGCCCCGAGGCACAGATACGCAGTATTTT. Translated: CASSLVGPRGTDTQYF.

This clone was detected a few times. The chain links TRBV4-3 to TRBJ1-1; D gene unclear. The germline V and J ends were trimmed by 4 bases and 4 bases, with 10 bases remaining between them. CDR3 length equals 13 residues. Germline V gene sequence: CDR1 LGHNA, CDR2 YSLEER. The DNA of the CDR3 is TGCGCCAGCAGCCTCTTAGGTGGCACTGAAGCTTTCTTT. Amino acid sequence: CASSLLGGTEAFF.

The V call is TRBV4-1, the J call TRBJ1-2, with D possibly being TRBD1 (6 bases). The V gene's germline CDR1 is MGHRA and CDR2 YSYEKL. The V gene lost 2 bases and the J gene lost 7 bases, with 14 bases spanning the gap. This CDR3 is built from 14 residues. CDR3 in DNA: TGCGCCAGCAGCCAAAACCAGGGGCTTCCTGGCTACACCTTC. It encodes CASSQNQGLPGYTF.

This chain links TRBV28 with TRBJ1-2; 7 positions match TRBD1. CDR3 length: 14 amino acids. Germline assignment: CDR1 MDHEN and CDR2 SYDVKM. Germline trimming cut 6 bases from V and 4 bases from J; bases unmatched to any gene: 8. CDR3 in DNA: TGTGCCAGCAGCATACAGGGGTTGGGCTATGGCTACACCTTC. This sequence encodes CASSIQGLGYGYTF.

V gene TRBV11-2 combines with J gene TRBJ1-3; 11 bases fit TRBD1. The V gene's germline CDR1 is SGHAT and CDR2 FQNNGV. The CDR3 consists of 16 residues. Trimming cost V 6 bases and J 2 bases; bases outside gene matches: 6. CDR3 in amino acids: CASSRGQGAPGNTIYF. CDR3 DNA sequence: TGTGCCAGCAGTCGAGGACAGGGGGCGCCTGGAAACACCATATATTTT. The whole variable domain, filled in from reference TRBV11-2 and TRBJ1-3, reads EAGVAQSPRYKIIEKRQSVAFWCNPISGHATLYWYQQILGQGPKLLIQFQNNGVVDDSQLPKDRFSAERLKGVDSTLKIQPAKLEDSAVYLCASSRGQGAPGNTIYFGEGSWLTVV.

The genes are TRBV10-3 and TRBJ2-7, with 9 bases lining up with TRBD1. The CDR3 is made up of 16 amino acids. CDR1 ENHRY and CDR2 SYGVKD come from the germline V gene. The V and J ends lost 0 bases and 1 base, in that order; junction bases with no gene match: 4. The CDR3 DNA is TGTGCCATCAGTGAGTCAAGAGACAGGGGGTCCTACGAGCAGTACTTC. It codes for CAISESRDRGSYEQYF.

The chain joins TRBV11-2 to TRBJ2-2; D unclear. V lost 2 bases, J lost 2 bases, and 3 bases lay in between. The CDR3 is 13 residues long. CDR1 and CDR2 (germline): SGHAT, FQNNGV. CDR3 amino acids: CASSLQNTGELFF. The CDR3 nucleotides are TGTGCCAGCAGCTTACAAAACACCGGGGAGCTGTTTTTT.

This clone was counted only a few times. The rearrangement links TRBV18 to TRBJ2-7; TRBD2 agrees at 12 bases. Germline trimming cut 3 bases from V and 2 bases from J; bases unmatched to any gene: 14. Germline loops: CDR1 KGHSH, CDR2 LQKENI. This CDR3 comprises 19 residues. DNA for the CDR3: TGTGCCAGCTCACCGACCAAGCTCTCCGGACTAGCGGGGACCTACGAGCAGTACTTC. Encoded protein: CASSPTKLSGLAGTYEQYF.

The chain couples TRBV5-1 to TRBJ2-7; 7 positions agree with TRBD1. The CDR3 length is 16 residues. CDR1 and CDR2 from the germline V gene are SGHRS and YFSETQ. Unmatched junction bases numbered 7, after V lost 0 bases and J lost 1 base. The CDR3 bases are TGCGCCAGCAGCTTGGGGCCGACAGGGAGTTCCTACGAGCAGTACTTC. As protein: CASSLGPTGSSYEQYF.

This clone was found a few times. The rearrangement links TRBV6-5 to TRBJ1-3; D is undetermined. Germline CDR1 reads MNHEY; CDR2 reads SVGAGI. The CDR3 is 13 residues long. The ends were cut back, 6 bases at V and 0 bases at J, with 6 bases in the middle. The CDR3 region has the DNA TGTGCCAGCAGCCAGAACTCTGGAAACACCATATATTTT. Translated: CASSQNSGNTIYF.

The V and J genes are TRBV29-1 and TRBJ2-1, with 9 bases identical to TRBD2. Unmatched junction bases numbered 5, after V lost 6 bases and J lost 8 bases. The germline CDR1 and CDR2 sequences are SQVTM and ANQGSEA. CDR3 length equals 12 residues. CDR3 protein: CSVVAGGDEQFF. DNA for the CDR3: TGCAGCGTCGTCGCGGGAGGGGATGAGCAGTTCTTC.

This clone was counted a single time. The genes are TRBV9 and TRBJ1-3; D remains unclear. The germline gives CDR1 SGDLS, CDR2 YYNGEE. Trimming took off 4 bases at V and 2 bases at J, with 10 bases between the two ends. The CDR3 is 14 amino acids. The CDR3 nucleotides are TGTGCCAGCAGCAGAAGGGTAGCTGGAAACACCATATATTTT. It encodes CASSRRVAGNTIYF.